Each of the 5 T cell receptor beta chains below was sequenced from the same sample in a study of beta chain features in type 1 diabetes. These receptors have no known antigen. Study-wide findings and caveats: Type 1 diabetes patients had TCRB CDR3s that were shorter (moderately but significantly so) in all four CD4+ subsets.

The entirety of the isolated RNA underwent reverse transcription, so expressed TCRB transcripts were sequenced. The assay was immunoSEQ multiplex PCR, and TCRdb's table has in-frame clones only and misses some. The table shows around 260,000 clones, with 20% occurring only once. The sequenced sample consisted of naive CD4+ T cells from blood. The receptors here all came from a woman in her thirties or forties with type 1 diabetes.

This chain connects TRBV18 to TRBJ2-7; the D gene is possibly TRBD1 (6 bases). The CDR3 is 15 residues long. Germline lookup yields CDR1 KGHSH and CDR2 LQKENI. Trimming took 6 bases from V and 0 from J, leaving 15 bases between them. CDR3 in DNA: TGTGCCAGCTCTGAAAGCAGGGGTTTCTCCTACGAGCAGTACTTC. It translates to CASSESRGFSYEQYF.

CDR3 residues: CASSVVQSEAFF. In nucleotides, the CDR3 is TGTGCCAGCAGCGTAGTACAGTCTGAAGCTTTCTTT. The rearrangement joins TRBV9 to TRBJ1-1; D is unresolved. The germline CDR1 and CDR2 sequences are SGDLS and YYNGEE. V gave up 0 bases and J gave up 6 bases, with 6 bases separating them. CDR3 length equals 12 residues.

This clone came up a few times. The rearrangement joins TRBV9 to TRBJ2-1; the D gene is possibly TRBD2 (6 bases). The germline V gene has CDR1 SGDLS and CDR2 YYNGEE. V shed 3 bases and J shed 5 bases, with 18 bases lying between them. The CDR3 extends over 16 amino acids. CDR3 bases: TGTGCCAGCAGCGCGAGGGCGGGACGTTCGGACAATGAGCAGTTCTTC. It codes for CASSARAGRSDNEQFF.

This clone has a handful of counts. The CDR3 loop reads CSVEDQFGTNSYNEQFF. In nucleotides, the CDR3 is TGCAGCGTTGAAGATCAGTTTGGGACAAACTCCTACAATGAGCAGTTCTTC. The rearrangement joins TRBV29-1 to TRBJ2-1; tentatively, D is TRBD1 (6 bases). CDR3 length: 17 residues. V lost 0 bases, J lost 0 bases, and 15 bases lay in between. Germline CDR1 reads SQVTM; CDR2 reads ANQGSEA.

The chain is built from TRBV5-4 and TRBJ2-5, with D maybe TRBD1 (7 bases). Looked up from germline, CDR1 is SGHNT and CDR2 is YYREEE (reference sequence). This CDR3 is built from 13 residues. Trimming removed 3 bases from V and 4 bases from J, with 10 bases in between. CDR3 sequence (DNA): TGTGCCAGCAGCTACAGGGGAGGAGAGACCCAGTACTTC. Translated, it gives CASSYRGGETQYF.